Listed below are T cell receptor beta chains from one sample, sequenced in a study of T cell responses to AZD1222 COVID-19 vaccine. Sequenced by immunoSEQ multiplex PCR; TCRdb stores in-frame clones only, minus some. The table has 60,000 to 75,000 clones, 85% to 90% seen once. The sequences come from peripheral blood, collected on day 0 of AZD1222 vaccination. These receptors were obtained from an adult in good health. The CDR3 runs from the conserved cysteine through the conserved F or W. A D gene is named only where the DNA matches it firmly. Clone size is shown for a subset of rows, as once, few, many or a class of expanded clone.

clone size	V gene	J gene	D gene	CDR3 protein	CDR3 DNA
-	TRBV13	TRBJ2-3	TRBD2	CASSLGGSGLGDTQYF	TGTGCCAGCAGCTTAGGAGGATCGGGACTAGGGGATACGCAGTATTTT
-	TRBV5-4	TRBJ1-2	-	CASSLGGQGLATF	TGTGCCAGCAGTTTAGGGGGACAAGGGCTGGCCACCTTC
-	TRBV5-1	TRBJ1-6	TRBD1	CASSRRTGDNSPLHF	TGCGCCAGCTCTCGACGGACAGGGGATAATTCACCCCTCCACTTT
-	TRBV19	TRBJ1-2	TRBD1	CASSPDRNYGYTF	TGTGCCAGTAGCCCGGACAGGAACTATGGCTACACCTTC
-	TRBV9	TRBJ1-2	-	CASTRTGAGGNGYTF	TGTGCCAGCACTAGAACCGGGGCAGGAGGTAATGGCTACACCTTC
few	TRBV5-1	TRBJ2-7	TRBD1	CASSPTQGARYEQYF	TGCGCCAGCAGCCCGACCCAGGGGGCACGCTACGAGCAGTACTTC
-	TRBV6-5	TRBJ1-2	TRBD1	CASSTPTGYLGYTF	TGTGCCAGCAGCACTCCGACAGGGTACCTTGGCTACACCTTC
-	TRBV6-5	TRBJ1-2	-	CASSHGPRYGYTF	TGTGCCAGCAGCCATGGACCGAGGTATGGCTACACCTTC
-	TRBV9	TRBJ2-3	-	CASSVDVGTDTQYF	TGTGCCAGCAGCGTTGATGTTGGGACAGATACGCAGTATTTT
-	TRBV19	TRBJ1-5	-	CASSPDTNQPQHF	TGTGCCAGTAGTCCGGACACTAATCAGCCCCAGCATTTT
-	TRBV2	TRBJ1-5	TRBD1	CASSEAPGGGNQPQHF	TGTGCCAGCAGTGAAGCGCCAGGGGGCGGGAATCAGCCCCAGCATTTT
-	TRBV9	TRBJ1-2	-	CASSSPGINYGYTF	TGTGCCAGCAGCTCCCCGGGTATTAACTATGGCTACACCTTC
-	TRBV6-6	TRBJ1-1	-	CASSYDRPKGNTEAFF	TGTGCCAGCAGCTACGACAGGCCCAAGGGGAACACTGAAGCTTTCTTT
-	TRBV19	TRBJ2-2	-	CASSITDLTRAGATGELFF	TGTGCCAGTAGTATCACAGACCTTACCAGGGCGGGGGCCACCGGGGAGCTGTTTTTT
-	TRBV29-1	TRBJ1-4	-	CSVERGSKLFF	TGCAGCGTTGAACGGGGCTCAAAACTGTTTTTT
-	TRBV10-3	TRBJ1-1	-	CAITNVGYTEAFF	TGTGCCATTACCAATGTCGGCTACACTGAAGCTTTCTTT
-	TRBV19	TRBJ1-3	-	CASSISDRQGNTIYF	TGTGCCAGTAGTATTTCGGACCGCCAAGGAAACACCATATATTTT
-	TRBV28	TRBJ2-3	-	CASSFLGRTDTQYF	TGTGCCAGCAGTTTCCTCGGACGCACAGATACGCAGTATTTT
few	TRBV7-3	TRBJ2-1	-	CASSLDTVNEQFF	TGTGCCAGCAGCTTAGATACCGTCAATGAGCAGTTCTTC
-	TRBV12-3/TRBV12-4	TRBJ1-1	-	CASSLDPYTEAFF	TGTGCCAGCAGTTTAGATCCTTACACTGAAGCTTTCTTT
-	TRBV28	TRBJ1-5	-	CASSYPGSGSNQPQHF	TGTGCCAGCAGTTACCCCGGCAGTGGAAGCAATCAGCCCCAGCATTTT
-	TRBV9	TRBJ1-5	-	CASSVGAGVNQPQHF	TGTGCCAGCAGCGTTGGGGCAGGGGTCAATCAGCCCCAGCATTTT
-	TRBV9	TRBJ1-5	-	CASSVGRQEINQPQHF	TGTGCCAGCAGCGTAGGAAGACAGGAAATCAATCAGCCCCAGCATTTT
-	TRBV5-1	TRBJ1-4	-	CASNLGGLNNEKLFF	TGCGCCAGCAACCTAGGGGGGCTCAATAATGAAAAACTGTTTTTT
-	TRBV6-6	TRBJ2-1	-	CATQKSVENEQFF	TGTGCCACCCAAAAGAGTGTAGAAAATGAGCAGTTCTTC